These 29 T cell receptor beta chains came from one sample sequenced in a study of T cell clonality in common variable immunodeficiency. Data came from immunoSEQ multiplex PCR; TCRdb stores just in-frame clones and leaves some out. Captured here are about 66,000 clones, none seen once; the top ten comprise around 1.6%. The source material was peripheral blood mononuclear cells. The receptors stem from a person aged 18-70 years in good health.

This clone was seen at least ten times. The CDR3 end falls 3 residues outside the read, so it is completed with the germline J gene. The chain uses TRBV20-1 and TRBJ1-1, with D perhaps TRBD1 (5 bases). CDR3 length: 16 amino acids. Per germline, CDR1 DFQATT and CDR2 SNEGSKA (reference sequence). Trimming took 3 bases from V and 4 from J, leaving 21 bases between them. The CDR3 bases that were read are TGCAGTGCTAGGAAACAGGCTTATTCCCTTAGCACTGAA. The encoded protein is CSARKQAYSLSTE. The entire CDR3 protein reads CSARKQAYSLSTEAFF.

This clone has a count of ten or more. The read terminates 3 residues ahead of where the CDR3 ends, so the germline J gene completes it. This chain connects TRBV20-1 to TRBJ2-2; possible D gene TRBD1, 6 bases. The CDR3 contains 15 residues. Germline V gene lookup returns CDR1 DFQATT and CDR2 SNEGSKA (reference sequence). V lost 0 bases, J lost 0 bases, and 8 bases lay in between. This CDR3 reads CSARDWDTNTGELFF. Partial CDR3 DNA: TGCAGTGCTAGAGATTGGGACACGAACACCGGGGAG.

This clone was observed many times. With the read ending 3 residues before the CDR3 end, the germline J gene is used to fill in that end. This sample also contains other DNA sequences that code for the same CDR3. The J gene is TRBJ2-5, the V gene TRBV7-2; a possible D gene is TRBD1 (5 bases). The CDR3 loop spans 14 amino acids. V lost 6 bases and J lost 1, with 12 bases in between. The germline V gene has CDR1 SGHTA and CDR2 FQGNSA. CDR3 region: CASRIQGVQETQYF. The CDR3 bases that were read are TGTGCCAGCAGAATTCAGGGTGTCCAAGAGACC.

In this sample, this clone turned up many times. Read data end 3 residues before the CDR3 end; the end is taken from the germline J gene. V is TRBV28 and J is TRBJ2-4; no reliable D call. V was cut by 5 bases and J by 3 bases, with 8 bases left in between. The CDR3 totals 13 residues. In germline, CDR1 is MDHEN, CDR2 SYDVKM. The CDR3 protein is CASSQAHKNIQYF. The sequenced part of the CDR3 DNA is TGTGCCAGCAGTCAGGCCCACAAAAACATT.

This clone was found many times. The sequenced CDR3 bases are TGTGCCAGCTCACCAAACGGGTATCAGAATCAGCCC. Amino acid sequence: CASSPNGYQNQP. The entire CDR3 protein reads CASSPNGYQNQPQHF. V is TRBV18 and J is TRBJ1-5; D unresolved. The read stops 3 residues short of the end of the CDR3; the missing end is completed from the germline J gene. This CDR3 region has 15 residues. Trimming removed 2 bases from V and 4 bases from J, with 12 bases in between. Germline CDR1 reads KGHSH; CDR2 reads LQKENI.

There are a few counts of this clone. CDR3 DNA (partial): TGTGCCTGGAGTATTGGACAGGGGCATAGCAATCAGCCC. Its protein product is CAWSIGQGHSNQP. The CDR3 in full is CAWSIGQGHSNQPQHF. This sequence joins TRBV30 and TRBJ1-5; 9 positions match TRBD1. With the read ending 3 residues before the CDR3 end, the germline J gene is used to fill in that end. CDR1 and CDR2 (germline): GTSNPN, SVGIG (reference sequence). V was clipped by 2 bases and J by 0 bases; unmatched bases: 5. The CDR3 is made up of 16 amino acids.

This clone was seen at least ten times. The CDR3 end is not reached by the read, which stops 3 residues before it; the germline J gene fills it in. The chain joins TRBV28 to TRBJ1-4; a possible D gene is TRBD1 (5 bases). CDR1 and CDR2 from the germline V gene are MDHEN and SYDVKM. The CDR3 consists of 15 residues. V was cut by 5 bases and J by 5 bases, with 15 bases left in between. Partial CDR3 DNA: TGTGCCAGCAGTCGGCCGGGACTGTTCAATGAAAAA. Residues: CASSRPGLFNEK. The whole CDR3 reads CASSRPGLFNEKLFF.

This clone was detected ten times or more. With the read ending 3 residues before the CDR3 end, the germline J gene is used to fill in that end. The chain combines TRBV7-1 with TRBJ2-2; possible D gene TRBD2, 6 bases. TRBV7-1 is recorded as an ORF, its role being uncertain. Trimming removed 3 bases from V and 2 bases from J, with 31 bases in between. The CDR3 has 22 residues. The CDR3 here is CASSSSYLVFGIPGTNTGELFF. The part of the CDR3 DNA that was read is TGTGCCAGCAGCTCCTCCTATTTGGTGTTCGGCATCCCAGGGACTAACACCGGGGAG.

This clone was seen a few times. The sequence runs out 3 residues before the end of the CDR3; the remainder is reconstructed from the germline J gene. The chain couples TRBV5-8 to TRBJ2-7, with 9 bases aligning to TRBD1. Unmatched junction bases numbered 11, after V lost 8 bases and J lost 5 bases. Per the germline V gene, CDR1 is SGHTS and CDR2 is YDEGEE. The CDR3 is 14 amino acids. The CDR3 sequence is CASISRDRANEQYF. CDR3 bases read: TGTGCCAGTATTAGCCGGGACAGGGCCAACGAG. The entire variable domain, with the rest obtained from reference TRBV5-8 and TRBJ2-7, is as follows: EAGVTQSPTHLIKTRGQQATLRCSPISGHTSVYWYQQALGLGLQFLLWYDEGEERNRGNFPPRFSGRQFPNYSSELNVNALELEDSALYLCASISRDRANEQYFGPGTRLTVT.

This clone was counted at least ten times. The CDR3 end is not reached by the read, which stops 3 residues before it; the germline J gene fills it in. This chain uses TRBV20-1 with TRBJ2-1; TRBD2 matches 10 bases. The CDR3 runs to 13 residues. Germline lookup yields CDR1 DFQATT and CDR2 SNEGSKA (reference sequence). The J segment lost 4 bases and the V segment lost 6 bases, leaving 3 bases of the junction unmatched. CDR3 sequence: CSAKLAGYNEQFF. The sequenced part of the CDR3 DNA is TGCAGTGCCAAACTAGCGGGGTACAATGAG.

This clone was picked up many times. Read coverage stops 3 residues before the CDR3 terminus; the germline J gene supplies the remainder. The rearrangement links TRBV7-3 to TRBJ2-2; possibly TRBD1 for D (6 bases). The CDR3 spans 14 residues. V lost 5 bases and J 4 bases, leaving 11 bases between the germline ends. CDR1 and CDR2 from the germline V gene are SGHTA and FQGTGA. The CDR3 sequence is CASSVGQSTGELFF. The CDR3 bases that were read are TGTGCCAGCAGCGTAGGACAGAGCACCGGGGAG. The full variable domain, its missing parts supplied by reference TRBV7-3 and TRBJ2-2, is GAGVSQTPSNKVTEKGKYVELRCDPISGHTALYWYRQSLGQGPEFLIYFQGTGAADDSGLPNDRFFAVRPEGSVSTLKIQRTERGDSAVYLCASSVGQSTGELFFGEGSRLTVL.

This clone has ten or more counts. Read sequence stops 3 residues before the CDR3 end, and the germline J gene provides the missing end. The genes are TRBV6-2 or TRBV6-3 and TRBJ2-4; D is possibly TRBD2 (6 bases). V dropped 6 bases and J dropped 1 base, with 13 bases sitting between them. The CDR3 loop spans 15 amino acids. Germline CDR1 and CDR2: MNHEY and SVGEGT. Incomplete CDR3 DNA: TGTGCCAGCAGCCAGGCAGGGAGGGCCAAAAACATT. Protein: CASSQAGRAKNI. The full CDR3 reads CASSQAGRAKNIQYF.

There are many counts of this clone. The CDR3 protein is CASSLVEGAADTQYF. The CDR3 DNA, read in part, is TGTGCCAGCAGCTTAGTCGAGGGGGCCGCAGATACG. This chain connects TRBV11-3 to TRBJ2-3; TRBD1 agrees at 7 bases. The sequenced fragment ends 3 residues before the CDR3 boundary, so the rest is inferred from the germline J gene. This CDR3 region has 15 residues. Germline CDR1 is SGHNT and CDR2 is YENEEA. V lost 1 base and J lost 4; bases outside the gene matches: 5. The full variable domain, with the rest looked up from reference TRBV11-3 and TRBJ2-3, is EAGVVQSPRYKIIEKKQPVAFWCNPISGHNTLYWYLQNLGQGPELLIRYENEEAVDDSQLPKDRFSAERLKGVDSTLKIQPAELGDSAVYLCASSLVEGAADTQYFGPGTRLTVL.

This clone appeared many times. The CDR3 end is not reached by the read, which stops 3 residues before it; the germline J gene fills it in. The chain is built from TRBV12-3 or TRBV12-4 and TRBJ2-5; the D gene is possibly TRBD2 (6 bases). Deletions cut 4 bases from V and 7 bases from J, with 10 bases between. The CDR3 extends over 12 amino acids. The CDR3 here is CASSSDGGTQYF. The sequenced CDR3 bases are TGTGCCAGCAGTTCGGACGGGGGGACC.

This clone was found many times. CDR3 DNA (partial): TGTGCCAGCAGTCGCGGAAGGTCGGGCACCGGGGAG. It specifies CASSRGRSGTGE. Given in full, the CDR3 is CASSRGRSGTGELFF. This chain connects TRBV28 to TRBJ2-2; no definite D call. Coverage ceases 3 residues before the CDR3 finishes, and the germline J gene fills in the end. This CDR3 is built from 15 residues. Deletions cut 5 bases from V and 4 bases from J, with 14 bases between. CDR1 MDHEN and CDR2 SYDVKM come from the germline V gene.

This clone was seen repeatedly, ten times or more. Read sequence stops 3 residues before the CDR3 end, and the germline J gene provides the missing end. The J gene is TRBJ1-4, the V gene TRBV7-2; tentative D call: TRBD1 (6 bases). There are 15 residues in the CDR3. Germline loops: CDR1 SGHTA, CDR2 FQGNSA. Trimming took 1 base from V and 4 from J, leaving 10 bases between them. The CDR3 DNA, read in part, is TGTGCCAGCAGCTTAGTAGGACAGAGTAATGAAAAA. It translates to CASSLVGQSNEK. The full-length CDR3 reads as CASSLVGQSNEKLFF.

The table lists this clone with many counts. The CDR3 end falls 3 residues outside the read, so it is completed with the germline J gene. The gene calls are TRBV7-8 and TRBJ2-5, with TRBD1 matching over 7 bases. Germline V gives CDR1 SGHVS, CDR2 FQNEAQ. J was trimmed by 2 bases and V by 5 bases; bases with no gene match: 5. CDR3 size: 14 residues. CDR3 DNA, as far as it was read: TGTGCCAGCAGCCCCAGGACAGGACAAGAGACC. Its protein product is CASSPRTGQET. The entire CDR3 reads CASSPRTGQETQYF.

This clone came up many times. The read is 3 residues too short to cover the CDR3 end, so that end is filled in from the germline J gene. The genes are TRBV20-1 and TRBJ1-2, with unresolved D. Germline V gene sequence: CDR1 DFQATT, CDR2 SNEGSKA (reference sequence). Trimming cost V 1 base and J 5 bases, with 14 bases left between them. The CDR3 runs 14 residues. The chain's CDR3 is CSARAPDDNYGYTF. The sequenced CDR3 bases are TGCAGTGCTAGAGCGCCAGATGACAATTATGGC.

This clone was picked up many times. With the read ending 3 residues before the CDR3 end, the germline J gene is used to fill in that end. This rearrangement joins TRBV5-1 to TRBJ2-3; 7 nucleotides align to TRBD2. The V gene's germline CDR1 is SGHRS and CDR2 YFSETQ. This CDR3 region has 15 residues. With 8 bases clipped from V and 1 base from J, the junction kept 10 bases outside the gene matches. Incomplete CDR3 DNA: TGCGCCAGTTGCCCTCTAGCGGAGGGCACAGATACG. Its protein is CASCPLAEGTDT. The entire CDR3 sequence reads CASCPLAEGTDTQYF.

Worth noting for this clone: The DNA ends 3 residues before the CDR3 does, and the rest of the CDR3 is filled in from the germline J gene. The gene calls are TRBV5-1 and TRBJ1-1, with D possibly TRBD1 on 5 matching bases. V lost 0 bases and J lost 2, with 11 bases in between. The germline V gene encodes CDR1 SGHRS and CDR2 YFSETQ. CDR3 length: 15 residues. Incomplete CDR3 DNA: TGCGCCAGCAGCTTGGAGGGGTCCTTTAACACTGAA. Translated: CASSLEGSFNTE. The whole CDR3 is CASSLEGSFNTEAFF.

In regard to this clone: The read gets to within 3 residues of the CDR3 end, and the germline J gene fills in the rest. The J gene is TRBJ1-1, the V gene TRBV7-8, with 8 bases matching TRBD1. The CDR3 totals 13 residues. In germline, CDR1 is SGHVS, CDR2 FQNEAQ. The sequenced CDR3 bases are TGTGCCAGCAGCCCTAGACAGGGGCCCAGC. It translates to CASSPRQGPS. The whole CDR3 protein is CASSPRQGPSAFF.

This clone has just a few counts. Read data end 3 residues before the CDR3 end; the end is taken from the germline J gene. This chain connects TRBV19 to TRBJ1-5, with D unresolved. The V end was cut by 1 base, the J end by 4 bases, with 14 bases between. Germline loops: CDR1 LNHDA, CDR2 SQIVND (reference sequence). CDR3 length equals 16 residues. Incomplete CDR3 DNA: TGTGCCAGTAGTATAGGTTCACGAGGGCCTAATCAGCCC. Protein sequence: CASSIGSRGPNQP. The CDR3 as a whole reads CASSIGSRGPNQPQHF.

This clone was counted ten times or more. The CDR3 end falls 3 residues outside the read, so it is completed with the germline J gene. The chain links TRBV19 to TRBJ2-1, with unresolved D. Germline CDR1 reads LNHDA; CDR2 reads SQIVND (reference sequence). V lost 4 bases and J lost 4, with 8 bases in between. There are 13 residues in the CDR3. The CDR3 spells CASSTDGYNEQFF. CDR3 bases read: TGTGCCAGTAGTACAGACGGTTACAATGAG.

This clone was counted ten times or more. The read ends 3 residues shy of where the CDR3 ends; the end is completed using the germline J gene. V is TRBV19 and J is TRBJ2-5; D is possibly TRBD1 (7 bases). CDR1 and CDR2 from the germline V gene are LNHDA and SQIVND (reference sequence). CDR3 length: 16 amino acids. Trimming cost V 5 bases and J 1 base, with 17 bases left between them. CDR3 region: CASSYRTGGSQETQYF. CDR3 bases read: TGTGCCAGTAGTTACCGGACAGGAGGGTCCCAAGAGACC.

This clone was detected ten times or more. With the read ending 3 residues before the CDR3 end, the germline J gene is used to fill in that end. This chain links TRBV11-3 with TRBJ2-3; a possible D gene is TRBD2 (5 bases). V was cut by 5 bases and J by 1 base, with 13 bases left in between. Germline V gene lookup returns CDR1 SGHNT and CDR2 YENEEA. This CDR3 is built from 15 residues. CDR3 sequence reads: CASSLVGSGTDTQYF. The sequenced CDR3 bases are TGTGCCAGCAGCCTGGTTGGTAGCGGCACAGATACG. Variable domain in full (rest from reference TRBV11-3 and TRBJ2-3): EAGVVQSPRYKIIEKKQPVAFWCNPISGHNTLYWYLQNLGQGPELLIRYENEEAVDDSQLPKDRFSAERLKGVDSTLKIQPAELGDSAVYLCASSLVGSGTDTQYFGPGTRLTVL.

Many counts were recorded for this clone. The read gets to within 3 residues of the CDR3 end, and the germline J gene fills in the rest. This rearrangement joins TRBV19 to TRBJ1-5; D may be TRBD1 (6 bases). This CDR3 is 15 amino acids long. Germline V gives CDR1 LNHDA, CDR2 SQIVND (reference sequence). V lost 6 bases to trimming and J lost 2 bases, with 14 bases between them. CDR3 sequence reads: CASSPGVLGNQPQHF. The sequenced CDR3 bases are TGTGCCAGTAGCCCAGGGGTTTTGGGCAATCAGCCC. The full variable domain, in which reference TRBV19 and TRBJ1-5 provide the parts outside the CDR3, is DGGITQSPKYLFRKEGQNVTLSCEQNLNHDAMYWYRQDPGQGLRLIYYSQIVNDFQKGDIAEGYSVSREKKESFPLTVTSAQKNPTAFYLCASSPGVLGNQPQHFGDGTRLSIL.

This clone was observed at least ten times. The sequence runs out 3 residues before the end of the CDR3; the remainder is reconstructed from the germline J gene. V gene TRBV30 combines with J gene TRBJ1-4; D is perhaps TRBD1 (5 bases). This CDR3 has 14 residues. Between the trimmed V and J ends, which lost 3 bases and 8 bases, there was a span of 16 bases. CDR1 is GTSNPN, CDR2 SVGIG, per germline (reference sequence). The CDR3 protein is CAWRAGRGREKLFF. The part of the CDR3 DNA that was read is TGTGCCTGGAGGGCAGGGCGAGGGAGAGAAAAA.

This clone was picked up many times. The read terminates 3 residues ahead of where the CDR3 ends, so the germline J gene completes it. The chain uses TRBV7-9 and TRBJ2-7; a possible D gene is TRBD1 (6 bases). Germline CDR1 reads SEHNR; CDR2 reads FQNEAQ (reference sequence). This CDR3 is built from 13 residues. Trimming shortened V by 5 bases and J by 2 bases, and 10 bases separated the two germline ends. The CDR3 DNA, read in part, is TGTGCCAGCAGCCCCGGGACACCCTACGAG. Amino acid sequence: CASSPGTPYE. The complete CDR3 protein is CASSPGTPYEQYF.

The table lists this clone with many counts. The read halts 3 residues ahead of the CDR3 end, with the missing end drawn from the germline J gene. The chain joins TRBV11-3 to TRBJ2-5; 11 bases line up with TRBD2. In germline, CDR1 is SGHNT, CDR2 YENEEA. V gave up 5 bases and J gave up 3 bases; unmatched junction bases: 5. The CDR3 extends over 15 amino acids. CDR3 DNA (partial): TGTGCCAGCAGCCCGGGACTAGCGGAGAAAGAGACC. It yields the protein CASSPGLAEKET. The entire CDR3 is CASSPGLAEKETQYF.